This entry lists 9 T cell receptor beta chains sequenced from one sample in a study of cytomegalovirus exposure and HLA in healthy donors. TCRdb's table, derived via immunoSEQ multiplex PCR, lists solely in-frame clones and lacks some. The sample gives over 200,000 clones, about nine tenths of which show up once; 2% is in the top ten. The sequenced material came from PBMCs. The receptors shown here come from a woman between 18 and 29 years old in good health and CMV-seropositive.

The chain uses TRBV2 and TRBJ2-1; 8 bases map to TRBD1. Trimming removed 5 bases from V and 3 bases from J; junction bases left unmatched: 12. Germline loops: CDR1 SNHLY, CDR2 FYNNEI. The CDR3 totals 17 residues. The DNA of the CDR3 is TGTGCCAGCAGTCCCCCCAGGGGGCCTTCGGTCTACAATGAGCAGTTCTTC. Residues: CASSPPRGPSVYNEQFF.

The gene calls are TRBV5-4 and TRBJ1-1; 8 bases align to TRBD1. V lost 0 bases, J lost 1 base, and 11 bases stayed unmatched. Germline CDR1 reads SGHNT; CDR2 reads YYREEE (reference sequence). CDR3 length equals 18 residues. CDR3 sequence: CASSLGQGALGWNTEAFF. For the CDR3, the DNA is TGTGCCAGCAGCTTGGGCCAGGGGGCGCTGGGTTGGAACACTGAAGCTTTCTTT.

The chain recombines TRBV29-1 with TRBJ2-1; possible D gene TRBD2, 5 bases. Germline loops: CDR1 SQVTM, CDR2 ANQGSEA. CDR3 length equals 12 residues. V shed 4 bases and J shed 8 bases, with 12 bases lying between them. The CDR3 DNA sequence: TGCAGCGTTGGAGGGAGCGGCGATGAGCAGTTCTTC. Its translation is CSVGGSGDEQFF.

This clone was observed a few times. The genes are TRBV4-1 and TRBJ2-7; 10 nucleotides agree with TRBD2. The CDR3 sequence is 15 residues long. Germline V gene data show CDR1 as MGHRA and CDR2 as YSYEKL. The ends lost 1 base at V and 12 bases at J; junction bases unmatched: 12. The CDR3 region is CASSQVGLAGERRYF. CDR3 DNA: TGCGCCAGCAGCCAAGTAGGCCTAGCGGGAGAGAGGCGGTACTTC.

This clone was observed once. The rearrangement joins TRBV15 to TRBJ2-7, with 8 bases fitting TRBD1. The V gene end was trimmed by 0 bases and the J gene end by 4 bases; junction bases not matched to a gene: 2. CDR1 and CDR2 from the germline V gene are LNHNV and YYDKDF (reference sequence). The CDR3 is made up of 14 amino acids. CDR3 bases: TGTGCCACCAGCAGAGACAGGGGGCGATACGAGCAGTACTTC. Translation: CATSRDRGRYEQYF.

In its sample, this clone was seen a few times. The V and J genes are TRBV2 and TRBJ1-5; D is possibly TRBD1 (6 bases). Deletions cut 8 bases from V and 4 bases from J, with 15 bases between. The CDR3 covers 14 residues. The germline CDR1 and CDR2 sequences are SNHLY and FYNNEI. The CDR3 sequence: CASSWGQGNQPQHF. The DNA of the CDR3 is TGTGCCAGCTCTTGGGGTCAGGGGAATCAGCCCCAGCATTTT.

The chain employs TRBV5-6 and TRBJ2-1, with TRBD2 identical over 10 bases. Germline CDR1 and CDR2: SGHDT and YYEEEE. The CDR3 runs 14 residues. V trimming: 3 bases; J trimming: 8 bases; junction bases outside the gene matches: 5. Written as DNA, the CDR3 is TGTGCCAGCAGCTCCGGGACTAGCGCTGATGAGCAGTTCTTC. The encoded protein is CASSSGTSADEQFF.

The gene calls are TRBV29-1 and TRBJ1-1; weak D call: TRBD1 (5 bases). Germline V gene data show CDR1 as SQVTM and CDR2 as ANQGSEA. The CDR3 sequence is 15 residues long. The V gene lost 0 bases and the J gene lost 6 bases, with 17 bases spanning the gap. The CDR3 DNA sequence: TGCAGCGTTGAAGATCACCTGGGTAGGGGCGCTGAAGCTTTCTTT. Encoded protein: CSVEDHLGRGAEAFF.

This clone has just one count. The rearrangement links TRBV5-1 to TRBJ1-5; a weak D match, TRBD1 (5 bases). Germline CDR1 is SGHRS and CDR2 is YFSETQ. This CDR3 region has 14 residues. The V end was cut by 4 bases, the J end by 9 bases, with 17 bases between. The CDR3 DNA reads TGCGCCAGCAGCACCAACCCAGGGTTGCGGCCCCAGCATTTT. Translating it yields CASSTNPGLRPQHF.